Below are 10 T cell receptor beta chains sequenced from a single sample in a study of memory CD8 T cells in hepatitis C reinfection. Time point in this sample: pre-reinfection, 55 to 20 weeks before reinfection detection. Sorted cells were sequenced directly ex vivo without any in vitro expansion. Using immunoSEQ multiplex PCR, the repertoire was profiled, and TCRdb retains in-frame clones only, with some absent. The sample holds tens of thousands of clones, about nine tenths seen once. Sequenced sample: naive CD8+ T cells sorted from blood. These receptors were taken from a man aged 18 to 29 with hepatitis C virus infection.

This sequence joins TRBV23-1 and TRBJ2-1, with TRBD1 matching 9 bases. TRBV23-1 is designated an ORF whose function remains uncertain. Trimming removed 4 bases from V and 8 bases from J; junction bases left unmatched: 12. This CDR3 is 16 amino acids long. The chain's CDR3 is CASSRRGTGSVYEQFF. Here the CDR3 DNA reads TGCGCCAGCAGTCGCCGGGGGACAGGGTCCGTCTATGAGCAGTTCTTC.

The chain is built from TRBV23-1 and TRBJ2-1; D may be TRBD1 (5 bases). TRBV23-1 is labeled an ORF, and its function is uncertain. The CDR3 loop spans 19 amino acids. Trimming left V 0 bases short and J 0 bases short, with 18 bases between. CDR3 sequence reads: CASSQSGTGVQFSYNEQFF. CDR3 sequence (DNA): TGCGCCAGCAGTCAATCGGGAACAGGCGTACAATTCTCCTACAATGAGCAGTTCTTC.

The rearrangement links TRBV30 to TRBJ2-3; D remains ambiguous. The V gene's germline CDR1 is GTSNPN and CDR2 SVGIG (reference sequence). The CDR3 is 12 residues long. With 5 bases removed from V and 3 bases from J, the gap between germline ends came to 9 bases. In DNA form, the CDR3 reads TGTGCCTGGTCTGAAGCGACAGATACGCAGTATTTT. Translated: CAWSEATDTQYF.

This chain's CDR3 is CASSRQGQDITDTQYF. As DNA, the CDR3 is TGTGCCAGCAGCCGCCAGGGACAGGACATCACAGATACGCAGTATTTT. The J gene is TRBJ2-3, the V gene TRBV5-6, with TRBD1 identical over 8 bases. The CDR3 loop spans 16 amino acids. The V segment lost 4 bases and the J segment 2 bases; nucleotides outside the gene matches: 9. Germline CDR1 reads SGHDT; CDR2 reads YYEEEE.

The chain joins TRBV27 to TRBJ2-3; D is perhaps TRBD2 (7 bases). Germline V lookup: CDR1 MNHEY, CDR2 SMNVEV (reference sequence). The germline V and J ends were trimmed by 2 bases and 2 bases, with 14 bases remaining between them. The CDR3 spans 16 residues. CDR3 protein: CASSLGGRGPTDTQYF. For the CDR3, the DNA is TGTGCCAGCAGTTTAGGCGGGCGGGGGCCCACAGATACGCAGTATTTT.

This sequence joins TRBV6-1 and TRBJ2-7, with 10 bases aligning to TRBD2. CDR1 is MNHNS, CDR2 SASEGT, per germline. The CDR3 length is 16 residues. V lost 2 bases and J lost 0; bases outside the gene matches: 4. The CDR3 reads CASSETPSGSSYEQYF. CDR3 nucleotides: TGTGCCAGCAGTGAAACCCCTAGCGGGAGCTCCTACGAGCAGTACTTC.

The V gene is TRBV19, the J gene TRBJ2-1; D is unresolved. Trimming left V 1 base short and J 0 bases short, with 4 bases between. The CDR3 loop spans 14 amino acids. The germline V gene encodes CDR1 LNHDA and CDR2 SQIVND (reference sequence). For the CDR3, the DNA is TGTGCCAGTAGTATAGCGGTCTCCTACAATGAGCAGTTCTTC. Its translation: CASSIAVSYNEQFF.

The chain couples TRBV6-5 to TRBJ1-6; no clear D gene. The CDR3 length is 12 residues. V was cut by 3 bases and J by 9 bases, with 6 bases left in between. Germline V CDR1 and CDR2: MNHEY, SVGAGI. The CDR3, as DNA: TGTGCCAGCAGTTATGGGCTTTCACCCCTCCACTTT. Its protein product is CASSYGLSPLHF.

As regards this clone: The germline gene is not matched at one end of the junction; a read error may be the cause. J is TRBJ2-7 and V is TRBV6-1, with 11 bases aligning to TRBD2. CDR3 length equals 16 residues. Germline V CDR1 and CDR2: MNHNS, SASEGT. DNA for the CDR3: TGTGCCATCAGTGGGGTAGCGGGAGGGCCTTATTCCGAGCAGTACTTC. Its protein is CAISGVAGGPYSEQYF.

V usage is TRBV27 and J usage is TRBJ1-2; 7 nucleotides match TRBD1. Germline V gene sequence: CDR1 MNHEY, CDR2 SMNVEV (reference sequence). With V trimmed by 6 bases and J by 6 bases, 10 bases remained unmatched. This CDR3 has 14 residues. The CDR3 DNA reads as TGTGCCAGCAGACCGGGACAGAATTTTAATGGCTACACCTTC. The encoded protein is CASRPGQNFNGYTF.